This TCR beta chain was sequenced for a study of shared clonotypes between healthy human individuals. Points from the study as a whole: Blood was the only sampled material, and tissue repertoires likely differ.

The repertoire was sequenced with immunoSEQ multiplex PCR; TCRdb's copy has only in-frame clones and lacks some. The sample gives about 700,000 clones, 92% of which show up once; 24% is in the top ten. As for this clone: Its antigen is as yet unknown.

Terminally differentiated effector memory CD45RA+ cells were excluded from the naive CD8 cells, which were CD45RO-negative and positively selected for CCR7. The CDR3 runs to 15 residues. The germline CDR1 and CDR2 sequences are SGHKS and YYEKEE (reference sequence). The ends were cut back, 2 bases at V and 4 bases at J, with 14 bases in the middle. Sequenced input: naive CD8+ T cells sorted from blood. This chain links TRBV5-5 with TRBJ2-3; D unclear. The sequence was collected from a man between 25 and 39 years old in good health. The CDR3 loop reads CASSLEASFADTQYF. CDR3 in DNA: TGTGCCAGCAGCTTAGAGGCTTCCTTTGCAGATACGCAGTATTTT.